The text below deals with one T cell receptor (beta chain). Its target is not known. This record comes from a study of shared clonotypes between healthy human individuals. Study-wide points: Rarefaction indicated that sorted-subset sequencing remained incomplete although depth was large.

The CDR3 consists of 14 residues. CDR1 and CDR2 from the germline V gene are LNHDA and SQIVND (reference sequence). V shed 6 bases and J 2 bases; nucleotides not matched to a gene: 6. The repertoire was sequenced with immunoSEQ multiplex PCR; TCRdb's copy has only in-frame clones and lacks some. The sample holds fewer than 2.5 million clones, 93% seen once. Input material: naive CD4+ T cells from PBMCs. The subset is: CD45RA+ positively selected. The chain couples TRBV19 to TRBJ2-7; 8 bases align to TRBD1. This TCR came from a man younger than 35 in good health. Some clones in this sample may be carry-over from other donors' samples. The CDR3 DNA sequence: TGTGCCAGTAGCGGACAGGGAAGGGCCTACGAGCAGTACTTC. Translated: CASSGQGRAYEQYF.